These 17 T cell receptor beta chains were all obtained from the same sample, sequenced in a study of blood T cell repertoires in COVID-19. The protocol was immunoSEQ multiplex PCR, while the TCRdb copy is restricted to in-frame clones and leaves out a portion. The repertoire holds some 170,000 clones, with roughly four fifths as singletons. Material: peripheral blood. The receptors shown here come from a human donor in a cohort sampled during active COVID-19.

The chain carries TRBV7-3 and TRBJ2-3; 10 bases agree with TRBD2. Germline CDR1 reads SGHTA; CDR2 reads FQGTGA. Trimming cost V 8 bases and J 0 bases; bases outside gene matches: 14. CDR3 length: 18 amino acids. The CDR3, as DNA: TGTGCCAGCGCCCTGGGAGGACTAGCGGTCAGTAGCACAGATACGCAGTATTTT. Protein: CASALGGLAVSSTDTQYF.

The rearrangement uses TRBV10-1 and TRBJ2-2; 12 bases fit TRBD1. In germline, CDR1 is WNHNN, CDR2 SYGVQD (reference sequence). The CDR3 extends over 19 amino acids. V lost 3 bases, J lost 4 bases, and 12 bases stayed unmatched. The CDR3, as DNA: TGCGCCAGCAGTGATACGATACTCCGGGACAGGGGGCGCACCGGGGAGCTGTTTTTT. This gives the protein CASSDTILRDRGRTGELFF.

The chain couples TRBV6-5 to TRBJ1-2, with a weak D call TRBD1 (6 bases). Trimming cost V 4 bases and J 5 bases, with 14 bases left between them. Germline V CDR1 and CDR2: MNHEY, SVGAGI. The CDR3 is 14 amino acids. CDR3 nucleotides: TGTGCCAGCAGTTCCGGGGGGCAAGGGTATGGCTACACCTTC. Translated: CASSSGGQGYGYTF.

The chain is built from TRBV7-9 and TRBJ1-2; perhaps TRBD1 as D (5 bases). This CDR3 spans 15 amino acids. Germline-derived CDR1 and CDR2 are SEHNR and FQNEAQ (reference sequence). V lost 5 bases, J lost 0 bases, and 13 bases lay in between. The CDR3 DNA is TGTGCCAGCAGCATCGGGACGGGAGCTAACTATGGCTACACCTTC. This gives the protein CASSIGTGANYGYTF.

A single count supports this clone. V gene TRBV6-2 or TRBV6-3 combines with J gene TRBJ2-1; 14 positions agree with TRBD2. The germline V gene encodes CDR1 MNHEY and CDR2 SVGEGT. The CDR3 is 17 amino acids. Unmatched junction bases numbered 12, after V lost 5 bases and J lost 9 bases. The CDR3 DNA follows: TGTGCCAGCAGTGGGTGGACTAGCGGGGGGATCGCGCCTGAGCAGTTCTTC. This translates into CASSGWTSGGIAPEQFF.

CDR3 bases: TGTGCCAGCAGCTTCCGGCGGGGGAACACCGGGGAGCTGTTTTTT. Its protein is CASSFRRGNTGELFF. The chain is built from TRBV7-2 and TRBJ2-2; possibly TRBD2 for D (6 bases). CDR3 length equals 15 residues. Germline CDR1 reads SGHTA; CDR2 reads FQGNSA. V dropped 3 bases and J dropped 1 base, with 9 bases sitting between them.

V gene TRBV15 combines with J gene TRBJ2-1; TRBD2 aligns across 8 bases. The CDR3 is 14 amino acids. Germline CDR1 reads LNHNV; CDR2 reads YYDKDF (reference sequence). The trim removed 3 bases at V and 3 bases at J, leaving 1 base unmatched. CDR3 DNA sequence: TGTGCCACCAGCAGGCGGGGGGTCTACAATGAGCAGTTCTTC. It specifies CATSRRGVYNEQFF.

This clone was detected a few times. The V and J genes are TRBV7-2 and TRBJ2-3; 9 bases line up with TRBD1. CDR3 length: 15 residues. The ends lost 6 bases at V and 2 bases at J; junction bases unmatched: 6. Germline V lookup: CDR1 SGHTA, CDR2 FQGNSA. The CDR3 DNA reads as TGTGCCAGCAGGAGGGACAGGGCCTCCACAGATACGCAGTATTTT. Translating gives CASRRDRASTDTQYF. Combining the CDR3 with reference TRBV7-2 and TRBJ2-3 gives the whole variable domain GAGVSQSPSNKVTEKGKDVELRCDPISGHTALYWYRQSLGQGLEFLIYFQGNSAPDKSGLPSDRFSAERTGGSVSTLTIQRTQQEDSAVYLCASRRDRASTDTQYFGPGTRLTVL.

In its sample, this clone was seen a few times. The chain combines TRBV9 with TRBJ2-5; 14 nucleotides agree with TRBD2. CDR1 SGDLS and CDR2 YYNGEE come from the germline V gene. The J segment lost 4 bases and the V segment lost 4 bases, leaving 18 bases of the junction unmatched. The CDR3 is 20 residues long. The CDR3 here is CASSSGGRGLAGVYGETQYF. In DNA form, the CDR3 reads TGTGCCAGCAGCTCAGGGGGAAGGGGACTAGCGGGAGTCTACGGAGAGACCCAGTACTTC.

The chain carries TRBV7-2 and TRBJ2-7, with 11 bases lining up with TRBD1. This CDR3 contains 16 residues. Germline V CDR1 and CDR2: SGHTA, FQGNSA. The junction had 3 bases not matched to a gene; V was cut back by 2 bases and J by 0 bases. This chain's CDR3 is CASSLRDRGISYEQYF. In DNA form, the CDR3 reads TGTGCCAGCAGCTTAAGGGACAGGGGGATCTCCTACGAGCAGTACTTC.

In this sample, this clone turned up once. CDR3 bases: TGTGCCAGCAGCCTTTTAAAACTGGAGACCCAGTACTTC. Protein product: CASSLLKLETQYF. The V and J genes are TRBV3-1 (or the pseudogene TRBV3-2) and TRBJ2-5; D remains unclear. The CDR3 loop spans 13 amino acids. Trimming stripped 4 bases from V and 5 bases from J, with 11 bases between. Germline loops: CDR1 LGHDT, CDR2 YNNKEL (reference sequence).

The J gene is TRBJ2-4, the V gene TRBV29-1, with 9 bases matching TRBD2. The length of the CDR3 is 15 residues. After removal of 4 bases from V and 7 bases from J, the junction contained 11 bases not matched to a gene. Germline lookup yields CDR1 SQVTM and CDR2 ANQGSEA. As DNA, the CDR3 is TGCAGCGTTGCCTTTTTAGCGGGAGAGGGGAACATTCAGTACTTC. Its protein product is CSVAFLAGEGNIQYF.

The chain links TRBV3-1 (or the pseudogene TRBV3-2) to TRBJ2-7; 9 bases fit TRBD1. Germline values: CDR1 LGHDT, CDR2 YNNKEL (reference sequence). CDR3 size: 14 residues. Losses at the gene ends were 4 bases for V and 6 bases for J; bases not matched to a gene: 7. As DNA, the CDR3 is TGTGCCAGCAGCCGACAGGGGGATCCCCTCGAGCAGTACTTC. This gives the protein CASSRQGDPLEQYF.

The rearrangement uses TRBV6-1 and TRBJ1-3; no firm D call. The CDR3 totals 16 residues. Trimming stripped 4 bases from V and 0 bases from J, with 13 bases between. Germline V gives CDR1 MNHNS, CDR2 SASEGT. The CDR3 reads CASSVKEPSSGNTIYF. CDR3 sequence (DNA): TGTGCCAGCAGTGTAAAGGAGCCAAGCTCTGGAAACACCATATATTTT.

CDR3 amino acids: CAWRRGLPNQPQHF. The CDR3, as DNA: TGTGCCTGGAGAAGGGGACTCCCCAATCAGCCCCAGCATTTT. The chain is built from TRBV30 and TRBJ1-5; the D gene is possibly TRBD1 (5 bases). CDR3 length: 14 amino acids. Trimming pared 3 bases from V and 3 bases from J, leaving 12 bases between. CDR1 GTSNPN and CDR2 SVGIG come from the germline V gene (reference sequence).

This clone was recorded only once. The V and J genes are TRBV2 and TRBJ2-5; unclear D gene. The CDR3 runs 16 residues. CDR1 SNHLY and CDR2 FYNNEI come from the germline V gene. Trimming left V 1 base short and J 5 bases short, with 17 bases between. The CDR3 DNA follows: TGTGCCAGCAGTGAAGGTTTGACCTCAGGATCGGAGACCCAGTACTTC. Its translation is CASSEGLTSGSETQYF. The entire variable domain, with the rest obtained from reference TRBV2 and TRBJ2-5, is as follows: EPEVTQTPSHQVTQMGQEVILRCVPISNHLYFYWYRQILGQKVEFLVSFYNNEISEKSEIFDDQFSVERPDGSNFTLKIRSTKLEDSAMYFCASSEGLTSGSETQYFGPGTRLLVL.

This rearrangement joins TRBV29-1 to TRBJ2-7, with TRBD2 identical over 9 bases. V trimming: 4 bases; J trimming: 3 bases; junction bases outside the gene matches: 28. Germline CDR1 reads SQVTM; CDR2 reads ANQGSEA. The CDR3 loop spans 21 amino acids. The CDR3 reads CSVATSPHPTAVTSGYYEQYF. The DNA for the CDR3 is TGCAGCGTTGCAACGAGCCCCCATCCGACGGCGGTGACTAGCGGCTACTACGAGCAGTACTTC.